The entry below describes one T cell receptor beta chain. The data derive from a study of T cells in Graves' hyperthyroidism and ophthalmopathy. Amplified TCR beta CDR3 regions derived from RNA transcripts. The HTBI primer set drove a first-round RT-PCR of the TCR CDR3. Using its own MiXCR run on the multiplex PCR reads, TCRdb lists one record per CDR3 protein. The sample records approximately 330,000 distinct CDR3 sequences, 15% to 20% being singletons. The V gene's germline CDR1 is MNHNS and CDR2 SASEGT. The CDR3 spans 15 residues. J was trimmed by 4 bases and V by 4 bases; bases with no gene match: 8.

This clonotype was obtained from a woman between 45 and 65 years old with Graves' hyperthyroidism. Sequencing used blood. The J gene is TRBJ2-7, the V gene TRBV6-1; 9 bases map to TRBD1. The chain's CDR3 is CASSVYPGQGYEQYF. CDR3 in DNA: TGTGCCAGCAGTGTTTACCCGGGACAGGGTTACGAGCAGTACTTC.